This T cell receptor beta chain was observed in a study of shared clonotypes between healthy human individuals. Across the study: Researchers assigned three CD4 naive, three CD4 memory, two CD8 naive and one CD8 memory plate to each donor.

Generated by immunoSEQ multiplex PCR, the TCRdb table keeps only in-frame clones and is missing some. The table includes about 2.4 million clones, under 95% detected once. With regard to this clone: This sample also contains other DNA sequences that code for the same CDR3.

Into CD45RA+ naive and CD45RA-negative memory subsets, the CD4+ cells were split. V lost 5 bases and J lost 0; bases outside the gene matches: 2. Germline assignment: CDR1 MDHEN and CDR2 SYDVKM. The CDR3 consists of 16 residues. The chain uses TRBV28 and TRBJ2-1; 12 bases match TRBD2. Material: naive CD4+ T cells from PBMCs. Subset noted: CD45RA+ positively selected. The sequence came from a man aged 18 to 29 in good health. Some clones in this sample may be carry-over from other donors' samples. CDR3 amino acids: CASSGLAGSSYNEQFF. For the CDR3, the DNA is TGTGCCAGCAGTGGACTAGCGGGGAGCTCCTACAATGAGCAGTTCTTC.